The T cell receptor (beta chain) under discussion was sequenced for a study of shared clonotypes between healthy human individuals (dated by TCRdb to 2020 to 2022). A note on the overall study: Three men and two women, aged 18 to 49 years, made up the cohort. Per donor, three plates each were used for CD4 naive and CD4 memory, two for CD8 naive, and one for CD8 memory. To estimate repertoire size and how much clonotype sharing occurs between individuals, the study deeply sequenced the blood TCR repertoires of roughly 5 healthy adults. Different laboratories and diverse techniques were used to prepare libraries and sequence TCR repertoires, to increase sequencing depth and limit assay-specific biases. Between about 0.8 and 9 billion PBMCs per donor were obtained by leukapheresis. Study-wide conclusions, independent of this receptor: Compared with non-shared clonotypes, the clonotypes found in all four sorted-subset donors had higher generation probabilities. Sharing across several donors was observed for 5% to 6.5% of naive CD4, less than 4% of naive CD8, over 2% of memory CD4, and about 0.4% of memory CD8 clonotypes. Sampling was restricted to blood, and TCR repertoires in tissue are likely to differ from TCR repertoires in blood. Estimated clonotype richness was generally larger for naive than for memory subsets. The small number of donors limited the genetic and exposure-history diversity represented. Even with the large sequencing depth, rarefaction of the sorted-subset datasets indicated that sequencing was incomplete. Based on pairwise subsampling, the degree of clonotype sharing among donors was expected to be affected by sequencing depth.

The table lists this clone with a count of one. There is no known antigen for this receptor. Base qualities were left out, and no much larger clone turns up one base away. The CDR3 numbers 13 residues from cysteine through phenylalanine. Only the CDR3 DNA stays, 39 bases, in frame from base 1. Sequences SGDLS (CDR1) and YYNGEE (CDR2) are obtained from the germline V gene. V is clipped by 4 bases and J by 5 bases, and the sequence between their germline boundaries is 11 bases long. TCR CDR3 regions were amplified from genomic DNA by multiplex PCR using the deep immunoSEQ assay. Extracted genomic DNA from each cell subset was spread evenly across all wells of several immunoSEQ 96-well plates, with each plate serving as a replicate. For sorted subsets, about 200 ng genomic DNA, equal to some 30,000 T cell genomes, was loaded into each replicate PCR. Purified libraries were measured with a Qubit 3.0 fluorometer, size-checked on a Bioanalyzer 2100, and measured again with the KAPA Library Quantification kit. Every immunoSEQ 96-well plate was sequenced on a separate single-read 150-cycle Illumina NextSeq 550 flow cell. The authors' analysis ran thus. The immunoSEQ output contained only junctional sequences without quality scores, so filtering could not match that applied to full-length reads. To assign V/J genes and CDR3, sequences were annotated using PyIR, a Python wrapper for IgBLAST v1.9, with IMGT germline references. Reads were removed for weak V/J assignments (E-value above 1e-6), missing CDR3, stop codons, out-of-frame junctions, or ambiguous translated residues. A V3J clonotype was defined by an identical inferred V gene, J gene, and CDR3 amino acid sequence. Percentage overlap between repertoires was computed as shared unique clonotypes divided by the size of the smaller repertoire. Richness of each repertoire was evaluated using RTK rarefaction, the Chao1 estimator, and Recon v2.1 estimates of unobserved clonotypes. For all TCRbeta clonotypes obtained by the gDNA method from a few donors, generation probabilities were computed with OLGA. The table comes from immuneACCESS by way of TCRdb, which keeps in-frame sequences with V and J called. Part of the clones is missing from these tables; in studies checked, under half for an unresolved V gene and the rest for unknown reasons. V, J and clone size derive from that table, while D and trimming were established from the DNA sequence. For this sample there are about 1.1 million clones; 75% to 85% appear just once. The ten largest clones represent 0.4% to 0.55% of the sample.

The donors were healthy, HIV-negative adults who had no recently reported acute infections or vaccinations. Every donor was a Caucasian adult living in Nashville, Tennessee, USA. CD4+ T cells were enriched by magnetic negative selection; naive cells were then positively selected on CD45RA, and the negative fraction formed the memory subset. Blood was collected by leukapheresis, and PBMCs were isolated by Ficoll-Histopaque density gradient centrifugation and then cryopreserved in liquid nitrogen vapor phase. Analytical flow cytometry was used to check the purity and quantity of every magnetically sorted T cell population. From each sorted fraction, genomic DNA was isolated and quantified by UV absorbance on a Nanodrop 2000c.

This sequence originates from a young man in good health. Some clones in this sample may be carry-over from other donors' samples. Material: memory CD4+ T cells from PBMCs. The sample's cell subset or site, from its label and the paper: CD45RA-negative fraction. In this chain, TRBV9 is recombined with TRBJ2-3; the D element might be TRBD1 or TRBD2, as each aligns at 6 bases. The CDR3 in this case is CASSRQEGDTQYF. The sequenced DNA is TGTGCCAGCAGCAGACAGGAGGGAGATACGCAGTATTTT. When the CDR3 is completed using the reference TRBV9 and TRBJ2-3 genes on either side, the full variable domain is DSGVTQTPKHLITATGQRVTLRCSPRSGDLSVYWYQQSLDQGLQFLIQYYNGEERAKGNILERFSAQQFPDLHSELNLSSLELGDSALYFCASSRQEGDTQYFGPGTRLTVL.